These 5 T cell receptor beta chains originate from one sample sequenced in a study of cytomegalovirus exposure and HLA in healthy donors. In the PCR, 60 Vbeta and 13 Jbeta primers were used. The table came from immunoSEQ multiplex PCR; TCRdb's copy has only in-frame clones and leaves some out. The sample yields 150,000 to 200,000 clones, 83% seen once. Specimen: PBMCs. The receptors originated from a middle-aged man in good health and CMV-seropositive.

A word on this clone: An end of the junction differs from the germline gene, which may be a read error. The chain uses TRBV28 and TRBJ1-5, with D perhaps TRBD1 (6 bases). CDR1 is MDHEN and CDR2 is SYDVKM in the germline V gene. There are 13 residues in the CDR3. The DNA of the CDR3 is TGTGCCAGCAGTGATAGGACCTCCCTAAGGGGGAATTTT. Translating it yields CASSDRTSLRGNF.

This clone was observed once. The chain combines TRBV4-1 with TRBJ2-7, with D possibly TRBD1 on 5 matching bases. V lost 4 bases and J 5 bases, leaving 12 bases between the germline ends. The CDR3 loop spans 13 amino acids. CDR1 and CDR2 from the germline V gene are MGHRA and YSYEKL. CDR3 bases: TGCGCCAGCAGCCTCTACAGGAGAGACGAGCAGTACTTC. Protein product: CASSLYRRDEQYF.

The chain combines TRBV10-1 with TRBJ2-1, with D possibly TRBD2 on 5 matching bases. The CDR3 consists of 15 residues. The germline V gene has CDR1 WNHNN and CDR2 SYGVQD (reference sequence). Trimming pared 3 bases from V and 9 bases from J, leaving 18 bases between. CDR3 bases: TGCGCCAGCAGTGATAGGTCGGGATTATTGGCTGAGCAGTTCTTC. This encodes CASSDRSGLLAEQFF.

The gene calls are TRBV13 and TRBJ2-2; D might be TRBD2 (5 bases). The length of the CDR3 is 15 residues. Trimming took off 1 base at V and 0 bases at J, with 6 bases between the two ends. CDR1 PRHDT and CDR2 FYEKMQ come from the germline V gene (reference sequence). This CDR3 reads CASSLAGTNTGELFF. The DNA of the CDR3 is TGTGCCAGCAGCTTAGCGGGAACGAACACCGGGGAGCTGTTTTTT.

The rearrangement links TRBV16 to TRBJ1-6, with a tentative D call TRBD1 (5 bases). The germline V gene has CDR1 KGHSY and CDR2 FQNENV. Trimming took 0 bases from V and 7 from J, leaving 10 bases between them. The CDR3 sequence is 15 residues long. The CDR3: CASSQSEGWNSPLHF. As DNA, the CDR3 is TGTGCCAGCAGCCAATCGGAGGGGTGGAATTCACCCCTCCACTTT.